These T cell receptor beta chains were read from a single sample in a study of T-cell memory formation after mild COVID-19. TCRdb re-analysed the 5' RACE reads in MiXCR, keeping a single row per CDR3 protein. The table shows approximately 580,000 distinct CDR3 sequences, with around 21% occurring only once. Sample: PBMCs or a T cell subset sorted from them (not recorded which). The receptors stem from an adult woman who had mild COVID-19 (a few samples of this study predate the infection). Cell type and time point are not known. Each CDR3 is given with its conserved first and last residue. The D gene is left open where the match is weak. Not every row has a clone size; where given, it reads once, few, many or a size class.

abundance: -
v_gene: TRBV14
d_gene: TRBD1
j_gene: TRBJ1-2
CDR3nt: TGTGCCAGCAGCCAAGTTATCGGACAGGGGGCGGATGGCTACACCTTC
CDR3aa: CASSQVIGQGADGYTF

abundance: few
v_gene: TRBV7-9
d_gene: -
j_gene: TRBJ2-5
CDR3nt: TGTGCCAGCAGCTTAGTAAGAGCGTGGGCCGCGGAGACCCAGTACTTC
CDR3aa: CASSLVRAWAAETQYF

abundance: -
v_gene: TRBV12-3/TRBV12-4
d_gene: -
j_gene: TRBJ2-1
CDR3nt: TGTGCCAGCAGGTTGGATGAGCAGTTCTTC
CDR3aa: CASRLDEQFF

abundance: -
v_gene: TRBV29-1
d_gene: -
j_gene: TRBJ2-2
CDR3nt: TGCAGCGTTGAAAGGACCGGGGAGCTGTTTTTT
CDR3aa: CSVERTGELFF

abundance: -
v_gene: TRBV20-1
d_gene: -
j_gene: TRBJ1-3
CDR3nt: TGCAGTGCTGTCCAGAACTCTGGAAACACCATATATTTT
CDR3aa: CSAVQNSGNTIYF

abundance: few
v_gene: TRBV6-5
d_gene: TRBD1
j_gene: TRBJ2-6
CDR3nt: TGTGCCAGCAGTTACGGACAGGGGGGGGCCAACGTCCTGACTTTC
CDR3aa: CASSYGQGGANVLTF

abundance: many
v_gene: TRBV12-3/TRBV12-4
d_gene: -
j_gene: TRBJ1-1
CDR3nt: TGTGCCAGCAGTTCAGGGAACACTGAAGCTTTCTTT
CDR3aa: CASSSGNTEAFF

abundance: -
v_gene: TRBV5-1
d_gene: -
j_gene: TRBJ2-3
CDR3nt: TGCGCCAGCAGCCCCGTCTTGTTGGCACCTAAGATAGATACGCAGTATTTT
CDR3aa: CASSPVLLAPKIDTQYF

abundance: many
v_gene: TRBV5-5
d_gene: TRBD1
j_gene: TRBJ2-5
CDR3nt: TGTGCCAGCAGCTTGGGGCCCGGGACAGGGTTTCAAGAGACCCAGTACTTC
CDR3aa: CASSLGPGTGFQETQYF

abundance: -
v_gene: TRBV6-2/TRBV6-3
d_gene: -
j_gene: TRBJ2-1
CDR3nt: TGTGCCAGCAGTTATCAGGGGTCCCCCTACAATGAGCAGTTCTTC
CDR3aa: CASSYQGSPYNEQFF

abundance: few
v_gene: TRBV5-1
d_gene: -
j_gene: TRBJ1-2
CDR3nt: TGCGCCAGCAGCTTGGGGCCAGGCGACTATGGCTACACCTTC
CDR3aa: CASSLGPGDYGYTF

abundance: few
v_gene: TRBV3-1
d_gene: -
j_gene: TRBJ2-4
CDR3nt: TGTGCCAGCAGCCAACCCGGACAGCGGAGGATTCAGTACTTC
CDR3aa: CASSQPGQRRIQYF

abundance: many
v_gene: TRBV18
d_gene: -
j_gene: TRBJ1-2
CDR3nt: TGTGCCAGCAGTCCGGGGGGCAACTATGGCTACACCTTC
CDR3aa: CASSPGGNYGYTF

abundance: few
v_gene: TRBV27
d_gene: TRBD1
j_gene: TRBJ1-2
CDR3nt: TGTGCCAGCAGTCACCGACAGGGGGTCAACTATGGCTACACCTTC
CDR3aa: CASSHRQGVNYGYTF

abundance: few
v_gene: TRBV5-1
d_gene: -
j_gene: TRBJ2-7
CDR3nt: TGCGCCAGCAGCTTGGTGGTGGGACCTGACTACGAGCAGTACTTC
CDR3aa: CASSLVVGPDYEQYF

abundance: few
v_gene: TRBV7-9
d_gene: TRBD2
j_gene: TRBJ2-7
CDR3nt: TGTGCCAGCAGCTTAGCGCCAGGACTAGCGGGGCTGGCCTACGAGCAGTACTTC
CDR3aa: CASSLAPGLAGLAYEQYF

abundance: -
v_gene: TRBV5-1
d_gene: -
j_gene: TRBJ2-2
CDR3nt: TGCGCCAGCAGCTTCGCTTTGGGGTCGACCGGGGAGCTGTTTTTT
CDR3aa: CASSFALGSTGELFF

abundance: few
v_gene: TRBV5-1
d_gene: -
j_gene: TRBJ2-1
CDR3nt: TGCGCCAGCAGTAATCCTCGGGCCTACAATGAGCAGTTCTTC
CDR3aa: CASSNPRAYNEQFF

abundance: -
v_gene: TRBV6-5
d_gene: TRBD2
j_gene: TRBJ2-5
CDR3nt: TGTGCCAGCAGTTACTCGTCTAGCGGGGGGCTCTCTCAAGAGACCCAGTACTTC
CDR3aa: CASSYSSSGGLSQETQYF

abundance: many
v_gene: TRBV5-8
d_gene: -
j_gene: TRBJ2-1
CDR3nt: TGTGCCAGCAGCTTTTATAGGAGCTCCTACAATGAGCAGTTCTTC
CDR3aa: CASSFYRSSYNEQFF

abundance: few
v_gene: TRBV10-3
d_gene: -
j_gene: TRBJ1-5
CDR3nt: TGTGCCATCAGTGAACTTAGCTATAGCAATCAGCCCCAGCATTTT
CDR3aa: CAISELSYSNQPQHF

abundance: many
v_gene: TRBV7-3
d_gene: -
j_gene: TRBJ2-3
CDR3nt: TGTGCCAGCAGCTCAACTAGCACAGATACGCAGTATTTT
CDR3aa: CASSSTSTDTQYF

abundance: -
v_gene: TRBV7-9
d_gene: -
j_gene: TRBJ2-7
CDR3nt: TGTGCCAGCAGCGGCAGGGGTTCGGCCTACGAGCAGTACTTC
CDR3aa: CASSGRGSAYEQYF

abundance: few
v_gene: TRBV23-1
d_gene: TRBD1
j_gene: TRBJ2-5
CDR3nt: TGCGCCAGCAGTCAAGGGGGGACAGGCCAAGAGACCCAGTACTTC
CDR3aa: CASSQGGTGQETQYF

abundance: few
v_gene: TRBV12-3/TRBV12-4
d_gene: -
j_gene: TRBJ1-1
CDR3nt: TGTGCCAGCAGTTTCCAGGGTTTAAACACTGAAGCTTTCTTT
CDR3aa: CASSFQGLNTEAFF

abundance: -
v_gene: TRBV6-2/TRBV6-3
d_gene: TRBD2
j_gene: TRBJ2-3
CDR3nt: TGTGCCAGCAGTTACGAGCGGGGACTAGCGGGATGGAACACGCAGTATTTT
CDR3aa: CASSYERGLAGWNTQYF

abundance: once
v_gene: TRBV4-1
d_gene: -
j_gene: TRBJ2-5
CDR3nt: TGCGCCAGCAGCCATATGAGAGGGGGGACGCAAGAGACCCAGTACTTC
CDR3aa: CASSHMRGGTQETQYF

abundance: few
v_gene: TRBV20-1
d_gene: -
j_gene: TRBJ2-2
CDR3nt: TGCAGTGCTAGAGATCCCACCGGGCAGGGCAACACCGGGGAGCTGTTTTTT
CDR3aa: CSARDPTGQGNTGELFF

abundance: -
v_gene: TRBV12-3/TRBV12-4
d_gene: -
j_gene: TRBJ2-3
CDR3nt: TGTGCCAGCAGTATAGACCAGCGGGGCACAGATACGCAGTATTTT
CDR3aa: CASSIDQRGTDTQYF

abundance: few
v_gene: TRBV9
d_gene: -
j_gene: TRBJ2-5
CDR3nt: TGTGCCAGCAGCGCTACCGCCGGGGAGACCCAGTACTTC
CDR3aa: CASSATAGETQYF

abundance: -
v_gene: TRBV29-1
d_gene: TRBD1
j_gene: TRBJ2-7
CDR3nt: TGCAGCGTTGTTTACAGGGGGGAGAAGGAGCAGTACTTC
CDR3aa: CSVVYRGEKEQYF

abundance: -
v_gene: TRBV12-3/TRBV12-4
d_gene: -
j_gene: TRBJ2-1
CDR3nt: TGTGCCAGCAGTTTGGCGGGCCGGGGGCAGTTCTTC
CDR3aa: CASSLAGRGQFF

abundance: -
v_gene: TRBV12-3/TRBV12-4
d_gene: -
j_gene: TRBJ1-1
CDR3nt: TGTGCCACCGCTACAGGGTTGGTCACTGAAGCTTTCTTT
CDR3aa: CATATGLVTEAFF

abundance: -
v_gene: TRBV29-1
d_gene: -
j_gene: TRBJ2-1
CDR3nt: TGCAGCCCACAGGTCCTGGGGCCCGGGTACAATGAGCAGTTCTTC
CDR3aa: CSPQVLGPGYNEQFF

abundance: -
v_gene: TRBV5-1
d_gene: -
j_gene: TRBJ2-5
CDR3nt: TGCGCCAGCAGCTTGTGGCAGGGCAGAACGGGAGAGACCCAGTACTTC
CDR3aa: CASSLWQGRTGETQYF

abundance: few
v_gene: TRBV7-8
d_gene: -
j_gene: TRBJ2-1
CDR3nt: TGTGCCAGCAGCTTAGCCCCCAGGGGCCCATTGGATAATGAGCAGTTCTTC
CDR3aa: CASSLAPRGPLDNEQFF

abundance: -
v_gene: TRBV4-1
d_gene: -
j_gene: TRBJ2-6
CDR3nt: TGCGCCAGCAGCCAAGTGATCGCGGTTCTTTTACCTGGGGCCAACGTCCTGACTTTC
CDR3aa: CASSQVIAVLLPGANVLTF

abundance: -
v_gene: TRBV4-1
d_gene: -
j_gene: TRBJ1-2
CDR3nt: TGCGCCAGCAGCCAAGATCACACGGGGCCATGGGATGGCTACACCTTC
CDR3aa: CASSQDHTGPWDGYTF

abundance: many
v_gene: TRBV20-1
d_gene: -
j_gene: TRBJ2-7
CDR3nt: TGCAGTGCTGGAGCCTCAGGGGTCCCCTCCTACGAGCAGTACTTC
CDR3aa: CSAGASGVPSYEQYF

abundance: few
v_gene: TRBV7-9
d_gene: -
j_gene: TRBJ2-1
CDR3nt: TGTGCCAGCAGCTTAAGGTCCACCCACAATGAGCAGTTCTTC
CDR3aa: CASSLRSTHNEQFF

abundance: -
v_gene: TRBV6-2/TRBV6-3
d_gene: -
j_gene: TRBJ2-3
CDR3nt: TGTGCCAGCAGTCTCCGGACTACCACAGATACGCAGTATTTT
CDR3aa: CASSLRTTTDTQYF

abundance: -
v_gene: TRBV15
d_gene: -
j_gene: TRBJ2-1
CDR3nt: TGTGCCACCAGCAGAGATCCCTCAGGCGGGTTTTACAATGAGCAGTTCTTC
CDR3aa: CATSRDPSGGFYNEQFF

abundance: few
v_gene: TRBV3-1
d_gene: TRBD1
j_gene: TRBJ1-2
CDR3nt: TGTGCCAGCAGCCGACAGGGGGCGAATGGCTACACCTTC
CDR3aa: CASSRQGANGYTF

abundance: few
v_gene: TRBV6-5
d_gene: TRBD1
j_gene: TRBJ1-5
CDR3nt: TGTGCCAGCAGTCCGCTTTCGGGACAGGCCAGCAATCAGCCCCAGCATTTT
CDR3aa: CASSPLSGQASNQPQHF

abundance: -
v_gene: TRBV7-3
d_gene: -
j_gene: TRBJ1-6
CDR3nt: TGTGCCAGCAGCTTACAAGAAGGTTCACCCCTCCACTTT
CDR3aa: CASSLQEGSPLHF

abundance: few
v_gene: TRBV11-2
d_gene: -
j_gene: TRBJ2-5
CDR3nt: TGTGCCAGCAGCTTAGATAGGGGGTCTTCGGAGACCCAGTACTTC
CDR3aa: CASSLDRGSSETQYF

abundance: -
v_gene: TRBV7-3
d_gene: -
j_gene: TRBJ2-2
CDR3nt: TGTGCCAGCAGCCCCCAACGGGGGGCAGACACCGGGGAGCTGTTTTTT
CDR3aa: CASSPQRGADTGELFF

abundance: -
v_gene: TRBV2
d_gene: TRBD1
j_gene: TRBJ2-7
CDR3nt: TGTGCCAGCAGAGATAGCCCGGGACAGGGGAATCCCTACGAGCAGTACTTC
CDR3aa: CASRDSPGQGNPYEQYF

abundance: few
v_gene: TRBV7-9
d_gene: -
j_gene: TRBJ2-7
CDR3nt: TGTGCCAGCAGCTTGGGGTCTCTCTACGAGCAGTACTTC
CDR3aa: CASSLGSLYEQYF

abundance: -
v_gene: TRBV15
d_gene: -
j_gene: TRBJ2-7
CDR3nt: TGTGCCACCAGCAGAGTGTCCGAGCAGTACTTC
CDR3aa: CATSRVSEQYF

abundance: -
v_gene: TRBV5-1
d_gene: -
j_gene: TRBJ2-5
CDR3nt: TGCGCCAGCCTTATTCAAGAGACCCAGTACTTC
CDR3aa: CASLIQETQYF

abundance: few
v_gene: TRBV6-2/TRBV6-3
d_gene: TRBD1
j_gene: TRBJ1-5
CDR3nt: TGTGCCAGCAGTTCCGGACAGGGGCCTAATCAGCCCCAGCATTTT
CDR3aa: CASSSGQGPNQPQHF

abundance: -
v_gene: TRBV4-1
d_gene: -
j_gene: TRBJ2-7
CDR3nt: TGCGCCAGCAGCCAAGTCTTTGACAGGACAAGGGAGCAGTACTTC
CDR3aa: CASSQVFDRTREQYF

abundance: -
v_gene: TRBV5-1
d_gene: -
j_gene: TRBJ1-1
CDR3nt: TGCGCCAGCAGCCCTTCGACAGCTAACACTGAAGCTTTCTTT
CDR3aa: CASSPSTANTEAFF